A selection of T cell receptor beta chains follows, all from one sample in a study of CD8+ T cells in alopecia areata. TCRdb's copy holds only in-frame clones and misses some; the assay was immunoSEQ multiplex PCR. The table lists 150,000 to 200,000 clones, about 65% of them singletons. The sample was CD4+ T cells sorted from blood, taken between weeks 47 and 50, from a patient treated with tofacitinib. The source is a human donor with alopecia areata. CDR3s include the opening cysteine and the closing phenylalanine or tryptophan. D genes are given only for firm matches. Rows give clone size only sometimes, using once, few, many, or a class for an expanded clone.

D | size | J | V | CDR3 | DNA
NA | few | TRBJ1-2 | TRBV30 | CAWNSGSRAGGYTF | TGTGCCTGGAACTCCGGATCAAGGGCCGGGGGCTACACCTTC
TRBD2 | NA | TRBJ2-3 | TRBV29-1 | CSARRDRRFGTSGGESEDTQYF | TGCAGCGCCCGCCGGGACAGAAGATTCGGGACTAGCGGGGGGGAAAGTGAAGATACGCAGTATTTT
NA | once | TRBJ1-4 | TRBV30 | CAWNPSTNEKLFF | TGTGCCTGGAATCCCTCAACTAATGAAAAACTGTTTTTT
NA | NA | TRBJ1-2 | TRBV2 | CASSLDRTLFYGYTF | TGTGCCAGCAGTTTAGACAGAACACTCTTCTATGGCTACACCTTC
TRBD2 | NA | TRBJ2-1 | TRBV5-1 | CASSLGLAGPGDEQFF | TGCGCCAGCAGCTTAGGACTAGCGGGTCCAGGCGATGAGCAGTTCTTC
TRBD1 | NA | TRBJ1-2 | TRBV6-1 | CATLSDRGRGYTF | TGTGCCACCCTTTCCGACAGGGGAAGGGGCTACACCTTC
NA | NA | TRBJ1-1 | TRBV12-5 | CASAWENTEAFF | TGTGCTAGTGCCTGGGAGAACACTGAAGCTTTCTTT
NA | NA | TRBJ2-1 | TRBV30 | CAWRNKGDEQFF | TGTGCCTGGAGGAATAAAGGCGATGAGCAGTTCTTC
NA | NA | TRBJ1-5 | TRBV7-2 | CASSLGVYSNQPQHF | TGTGCCAGCAGCTTAGGAGTATATAGCAATCAGCCCCAGCATTTT
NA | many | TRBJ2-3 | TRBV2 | CASSEARGTSTDTQYF | TGTGCCAGCAGTGAAGCGAGGGGGACCTCCACAGATACGCAGTATTTT
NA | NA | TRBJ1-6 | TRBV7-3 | CASSLINNSPLHF | TGTGCCAGCAGCTTGATAAATAATTCACCCCTCCACTTT
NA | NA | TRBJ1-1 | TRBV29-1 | CSVGGTLGNTEAFF | TGCAGCGTTGGGGGAACCTTGGGGAACACTGAAGCTTTCTTT
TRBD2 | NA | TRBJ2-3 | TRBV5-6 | CASSLVASGGYTDTQYF | TGTGCCAGCAGCTTGGTCGCTAGCGGGGGATACACAGATACGCAGTATTTT
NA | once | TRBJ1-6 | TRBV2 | CASSRGENSPLHF | TGTGCCAGCAGTCGGGGTGAGAATTCACCCCTCCACTTT
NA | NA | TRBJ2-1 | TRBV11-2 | CASSLDRGFNEQFF | TGTGCCAGCAGCTTAGACAGGGGTTTCAATGAGCAGTTCTTC
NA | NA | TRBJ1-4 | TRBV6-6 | CATHQGPEKLFF | TGTGCCACCCACCAGGGGCCTGAAAAACTGTTTTTT
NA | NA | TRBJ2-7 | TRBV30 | CAWSSGLPTTYEQYF | TGTGCCTGGAGTTCGGGACTCCCGACGACCTACGAGCAGTACTTC
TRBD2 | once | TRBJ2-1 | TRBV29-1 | CSVLTLAASYNEQFF | TGCAGCGTTCTAACACTAGCGGCTTCCTACAATGAGCAGTTCTTC
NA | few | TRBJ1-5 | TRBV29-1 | CSASDGYQPQHF | TGCAGCGCATCGGACGGTTATCAGCCCCAGCATTTT
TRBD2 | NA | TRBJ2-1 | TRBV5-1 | CASSLIGLAGGDEQFF | TGCGCCAGCAGCTTGATCGGGTTAGCGGGAGGCGATGAGCAGTTCTTC
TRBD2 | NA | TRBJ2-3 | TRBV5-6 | CASNRGGTDTQYF | TGTGCCAGCAACCGCGGGGGGACAGATACGCAGTATTTT
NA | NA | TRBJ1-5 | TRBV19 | CASRDTSNQPQHF | TGTGCCAGCCGGGACACGAGCAATCAGCCCCAGCATTTT
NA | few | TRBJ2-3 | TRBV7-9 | CASSIPGPDTQYF | TGTGCCAGCAGCATACCGGGCCCAGATACGCAGTATTTT
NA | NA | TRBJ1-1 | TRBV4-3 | CASSQEMGETEAFF | TGCGCCAGCAGCCAAGAGATGGGTGAGACTGAAGCTTTCTTT
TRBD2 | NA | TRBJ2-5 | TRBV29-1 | CSVGEGTETQYF | TGCAGCGTTGGGGAGGGGACGGAGACCCAGTACTTC
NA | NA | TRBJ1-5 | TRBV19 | CASSFINQPQHF | TGTGCCAGTAGTTTCATCAATCAGCCCCAGCATTTT
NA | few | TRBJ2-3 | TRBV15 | CATSRDVDTQYF | TGTGCCACCAGCAGAGACGTGGATACGCAGTATTTT
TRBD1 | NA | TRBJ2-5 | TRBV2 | CASSGDRAMKTQYF | TGTGCCAGCAGTGGGGACAGGGCAATGAAGACCCAGTACTTC
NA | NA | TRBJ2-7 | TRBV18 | CASSPSTGPYEQYF | TGTGCCAGCTCACCTTCGACAGGACCCTACGAGCAGTACTTC
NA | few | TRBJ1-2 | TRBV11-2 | CASSSFAGGGYTF | TGTGCCAGCAGCTCATTTGCTGGGGGGGGCTACACCTTC
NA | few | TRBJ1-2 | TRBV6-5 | CASSETGKDYGYTF | TGTGCCAGCAGTGAAACAGGGAAGGACTATGGCTACACCTTC
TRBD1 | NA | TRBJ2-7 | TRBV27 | CASSSTGDRYEQYF | TGTGCCAGCAGTTCGACAGGGGATCGATACGAGCAGTACTTC
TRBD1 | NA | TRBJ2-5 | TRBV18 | CASSPRAKGARGFQETQYF | TGTGCCAGCTCACCACGTGCGAAGGGGGCGAGGGGGTTCCAAGAGACCCAGTACTTC
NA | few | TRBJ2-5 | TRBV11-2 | CASSLRKEGKETQYF | TGTGCCAGCAGCTTAAGAAAAGAAGGAAAAGAGACCCAGTACTTC
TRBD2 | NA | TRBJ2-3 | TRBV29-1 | CSASGGRPSTDTQYF | TGCAGCGCCAGCGGGGGACGACCTAGCACAGATACGCAGTATTTT
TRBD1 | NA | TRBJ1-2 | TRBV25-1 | CASSERGQGGYGYTF | TGTGCCAGCAGTGAGCGGGGACAGGGAGGATATGGCTACACCTTC
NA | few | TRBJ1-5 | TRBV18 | CASSRGSNQPQHF | TGTGCCAGCTCACGAGGGAGCAATCAGCCCCAGCATTTT
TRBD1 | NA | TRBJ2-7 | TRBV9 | CASSALRDSHYEQYF | TGTGCCAGCAGCGCCCTCCGGGACAGCCACTACGAGCAGTACTTC
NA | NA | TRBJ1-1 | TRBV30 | CAWGHLAPEAFF | TGTGCCTGGGGACATTTGGCCCCTGAAGCTTTCTTT
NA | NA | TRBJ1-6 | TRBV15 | CATSRDSNSPLHF | TGTGCCACCAGCAGAGATTCCAATTCACCCCTCCACTTT